This T cell receptor (beta chain) was documented in a study of blood T cell repertoires in COVID-19. Germline values: CDR1 MNHEY, CDR2 SMNVEV (reference sequence). The V gene end was trimmed by 6 bases and the J gene end by 4 bases; junction bases not matched to a gene: 8. The CDR3 covers 15 residues. Methods used by the authors: By means of reference gene primer amplification, nucleated cell counts were estimated. Produced via immunoSEQ multiplex PCR; TCRdb's table is partial and in-frame only. The D gene and trimming were derived from the DNA, and the V and J assignments and clone size from that table. The sample has 200,000 to 250,000 clones; around 80% are singletons.

The chain couples TRBV27 to TRBJ2-7; 11 bases agree with TRBD2. The sample was peripheral blood. The sequence was obtained from a human donor in a cohort sampled during active COVID-19. DNA of the CDR3: TGTGCCAGCAGAAAACTAGCGGGAGTAGTATACGAGCAGTACTTC. Amino acid sequence: CASRKLAGVVYEQYF.